What follows are 3 T cell receptor beta chains derived from one specimen sequenced in a study of blood T cell repertoires in COVID-19. Using immunoSEQ multiplex PCR, the repertoire was profiled, and TCRdb retains in-frame clones only, with some absent. Among around 87,000 clones listed, 80% to 90% were seen once. Input material: peripheral blood. The receptors derive from a middle-aged man with acute or convalescent COVID-19.

This chain connects TRBV12-3 or TRBV12-4 to TRBJ1-1; D is possibly TRBD1 (5 bases). V shed 5 bases and J shed 7 bases, with 14 bases lying between them. This CDR3 has 13 residues. The DNA of the CDR3 is TGTGCCAGCAGTACCACAGGATTCCTTGAAGCTTTCTTT. Its protein is CASSTTGFLEAFF.

CDR3 protein: CASSYFGGEDAEAFF. The CDR3 region has the DNA TGTGCCAGCAGTTACTTTGGAGGGGAGGACGCTGAAGCTTTCTTT. The chain employs TRBV6-6 and TRBJ1-1; possible D gene TRBD1, 5 bases. The V end was cut by 1 base, the J end by 6 bases, with 15 bases between. In germline, CDR1 is MNHNY, CDR2 SVGAGI (reference sequence). This CDR3 is built from 15 residues.

Many counts were recorded for this clone. This rearrangement joins TRBV11-2 to TRBJ2-1, with D perhaps TRBD1 (5 bases). The CDR3 extends over 14 amino acids. V lost 2 bases and J 5 bases, leaving 10 bases between the germline ends. Germline V gene lookup returns CDR1 SGHAT and CDR2 FQNNGV. The CDR3 protein is CASSLLPRDNEQFF. CDR3 nucleotide sequence: TGTGCCAGCAGCTTACTTCCCAGGGACAATGAGCAGTTCTTC.